These T cell receptor beta chains were read from a single sample in a study of blood T cells in healthy people across ages. TCRdb re-called the 5' RACE reads through MiXCR, storing one row per CDR3 protein. The table records fewer than 950,000 distinct CDR3 sequences, around 36% of them present only once. What was sequenced was blood. The receptors shown here come from a man aged 18 to 29 in good health. Each CDR3 is given with its conserved first and last residue. Each record gives: CDR3 protein, CDR3 DNA, J gene, clone size, D gene, V gene. A D gene is named only where the DNA matches it firmly. Clone size is not always given. Where it is, it says once, few, many or a class for expanded clones.

CASSDQGTDTQYF,TGTGCCAGCAGTGACCAGGGGACAGATACGCAGTATTTT,TRBJ2-3,few,-,TRBV6-5
CASSLSGGNEQFF,TGTGCCAGCAGTTTATCAGGGGGCAATGAGCAGTTCTTC,TRBJ2-1,few,-,TRBV27
CSATPQRGNNEQFF,TGCAGTGCTACCCCCCAGCGGGGGAACAATGAGCAGTTCTTC,TRBJ2-1,-,TRBD2,TRBV20-1
CASSEPTRDRGFGYTF,TGTGCCAGCAGTGAACCGACGCGGGACAGGGGGTTTGGCTACACCTTC,TRBJ1-2,-,TRBD1,TRBV6-1
CASSFRVMAKNIQYF,TGTGCCAGCAGTTTCAGGGTGATGGCCAAAAACATTCAGTACTTC,TRBJ2-4,many,-,TRBV5-6
CASSPTGRNNSPLHF,TGTGCCAGCAGCCCGACAGGGAGGAATAATTCACCCCTCCACTTT,TRBJ1-6,-,TRBD1,TRBV5-5
CATSTRITTDTQYF,TGTGCCACCAGCACCAGGATAACCACAGATACGCAGTATTTT,TRBJ2-3,many,-,TRBV15
CASSLTLIGFVREGLQGTQYF,TGTGCCAGCAGCTTAACTTTAATAGGTTTTGTACGGGAGGGTTTACAAGGTACGCAGTATTTT,TRBJ2-3,few,TRBD2,TRBV7-6
CASSLGDGTDPTDTQYF,TGTGCCAGCAGTTTGGGGGATGGGACAGACCCCACAGATACGCAGTATTTT,TRBJ2-3,once,TRBD1,TRBV12-3/TRBV12-4
CASRTGGDSGANVLTF,TGTGCCAGCAGAACAGGGGGGGACTCTGGGGCCAACGTCCTGACTTTC,TRBJ2-6,-,-,TRBV6-2/TRBV6-3
CASSPEGGRVTEAFF,TGTGCCAGCAGCCCAGAAGGGGGGCGCGTCACTGAAGCTTTCTTT,TRBJ1-1,-,-,TRBV7-2
CASSLLRSADTQYF,TGTGCCAGCAGTTTACTGAGGAGCGCAGATACGCAGTATTTT,TRBJ2-3,-,-,TRBV27
CASSPDPLYTEAFF,TGTGCCAGCAGCCCAGACCCTTTGTACACTGAAGCTTTCTTT,TRBJ1-1,once,-,TRBV7-2
CASSPERGRTDTQYF,TGTGCCAGCAGCCCTGAAAGGGGAAGAACAGATACGCAGTATTTT,TRBJ2-3,many,-,TRBV12-3/TRBV12-4